These T cell receptor beta chains were read from a single sample in a study of cytomegalovirus exposure and HLA in healthy donors. Here immunoSEQ multiplex PCR was the method, and the copy in TCRdb shows in-frame clones only, minus some. Recorded for this sample: around 120,000 clones. The specimen was PBMCs. The receptors were sampled from a man aged 18 to 35 in good health and CMV-seronegative. CDR3s leave out the opening cysteine and the closing phenylalanine or tryptophan.

V gene: TRBV15
CDR3 protein: ATSRAWVGPQY

V gene: TRBV27
CDR3 protein: ASSLYGNTEAF

V gene: TRBV4-1
CDR3 protein: ASSQVSQGFSGYT

V gene: TRBV6-1
CDR3 protein: ASSNSGPRPQH

V gene: TRBV25-1
CDR3 protein: ASSDAGRGTEAF

V gene: TRBV6-1
CDR3 protein: AVRRGNEQF

V gene: TRBV7-9
CDR3 protein: ASSLGAGAANEQF

V gene: TRBV19
CDR3 protein: ASSQTGTGINIQY

V gene: TRBV18
CDR3 protein: ASSPSTGKVTEAF

V gene: TRBV9
CDR3 protein: ASSVEDRNTEAF

V gene: TRBV6-5
CDR3 protein: ASSYPTQGMNTEAF

V gene: TRBV6-5
CDR3 protein: ASTTGQETQY

V gene: TRBV10-2
CDR3 protein: ASSEAGVHEQY

V gene: TRBV5-4
CDR3 protein: ASSWSTSGRAREQF

V gene: TRBV28
CDR3 protein: ASSFLSGGAYEQY

V gene: TRBV7-8
CDR3 protein: ASSIGGRMRNTEAF

V gene: TRBV6-5
CDR3 protein: ASKPDRGLQPQH

V gene: TRBV28
CDR3 protein: ASKQPPGQGRYGYT

V gene: TRBV2
CDR3 protein: ASSVRGQGAGELF

V gene: TRBV4-1
CDR3 protein: ASSLREDRVGGYT

V gene: TRBV7-2
CDR3 protein: ASSFEPRGYGYT

V gene: TRBV11-2
CDR3 protein: ASSLAGSQEAF

V gene: TRBV4-1
CDR3 protein: ASSQNLFTRQETQY

V gene: TRBV28
CDR3 protein: ASSLRGSQETQY

V gene: TRBV6-6
CDR3 protein: ASSHEGGETQY

V gene: TRBV7-9
CDR3 protein: ASSYQGGSNQPQH

V gene: TRBV2
CDR3 protein: ASRPAGGQETQY

V gene: TRBV4-2
CDR3 protein: ASSPPPGGRGYT

V gene: TRBV11-3
CDR3 protein: ASSLMPGVGYEQY